This entry describes one T cell receptor beta chain. Its recognized antigen is unknown. No base-level quality is on record; no much larger clone is a single base apart. This entry belongs to a study of siplizumab effects on memory and regulatory T cells (dated by TCRdb to about 2019). In terms of the full investigation: The effect of the anti-CD2 antibody siplizumab on alloreactive T-cell subsets was examined in allogeneic mixed lymphocyte reactions constructed from human PBMCs. Broader findings and caveats from the paper: Whether proliferating Tregs from siplizumab cultures were suppressive was not functionally confirmed. The cumulative frequency of alloreactive sequences that could be traced back to unstimulated CD4+ memory T cells was significantly reduced by siplizumab. Unstimulated naive T cells appeared to be more diverse than memory T cells, and naive cells seemed to make a substantial contribution to the alloresponse. In reactions with siplizumab, an average of roughly 70% of mappable alloreactive CD4+ clones were Treg-derived, compared with approximately 29% in control reactions. A naive or memory phenotype could not be assigned to roughly 80-97% of proliferating CD4+ or CD8+ clones. Because sequences at frequencies below about 10^-5 were poorly captured, only a minor fraction of alloreactive clones could be mapped back to unstimulated subsets.

Unstimulated CD4+ memory cells were also sequenced in three donor pairs, together with CD4+ naive, CD8+ TEMRA, CD8+ naive and CD8+ effector memory subsets. Sorted unstimulated T cells, along with proliferating T cells recovered from mixed lymphocyte reactions, underwent TCRbeta CDR3 sequencing. Fresh whole blood from 9 to 10 HLA-typed healthy donors served as the source for isolating PBMCs. The method behind the library was the immunoSEQ multiplex PCR assay. The deep sequencing platform assayed around 94,000 TCR templates per sample. Genomic DNA extracted from sorted T cells was used for TCRbeta CDR3 sequencing. On the study's bioinformatics: The R programming language was used for the clonal analysis of the TCRbeta CDR3 data. Comparing unstimulated samples against CFSE-low samples taken after the reaction was how alloreactive CD4+ and CD8+ clones were defined. Regulatory or non-regulatory origin of alloreactive CD4+ clones was assigned by matching sequences to the sorted unstimulated Treg and non-Treg repertoires. The source is immuneACCESS, and TCRdb retained only in-frame sequences with V and J called. Part of the clones is not carried over; for the studies checked, unresolved V genes explain less than half of this, and the remainder is unexplained. Clone size and the V and J calls come from that table; the DNA yielded D and trimming. Across this sample there are tens of thousands of clones, with less than 90% seen only once. 3.5% to 4% of the sample belongs to the ten largest clones.

The CDR3 numbers 15 residues from cysteine through phenylalanine. CDR3 DNA only is kept here, 45 bases in frame from base 1. The germline V gene yields SNHLY for CDR1 and FYNNEI for CDR2. Trimming takes 3 bases from V and 2 bases from J, and the germline ends sit 13 bases apart. Sequenced sample: memory CD4+ T cells sorted from blood. What the cell subset or site label conveys for this sample: unstimulated CD4+ memory T cells. The receptor's source is a human donor in good health. The chain couples TRBV2 to TRBJ2-5; no D segment can be confidently identified. The bases are TGTGCCAGCAGTGATGGCCTACCCATGCAAGAGACCCAGTACTTC. The resulting protein is CASSDGLPMQETQYF.